This entry features one TCR beta chain sequence. Its cognate antigen is unknown. Germline V gene lookup returns CDR1 LGHDT and CDR2 YNNKEL (reference sequence). J gave up 3 bases and V 1 base, and 20 bases lay outside the gene matches. The CDR3 has 20 residues. The data were obtained in a study of post-analysis software for immune sequencing data. The wider study: Disease trajectories encompassed relapsing-remitting, secondary progressive and progressive-relapsing multiple sclerosis.

Researchers reported that TCR beta cDNA libraries carried unique molecular identifiers. TCRdb re-derived calls from the PCR reads in MiXCR, one entry per CDR3 protein. The sample carries roughly 600,000 distinct CDR3 sequences, roughly two fifths recorded once. General study findings and limits: Batch-matched samples strongly co-clustered by F measure. When patients were compared with controls, a handful of TRBV segments were more frequent, TRBV5-6, TRBV5-1 and TRBV20-1 among them.

Input material: blood. The genes are TRBV3-1 and TRBJ1-2, with 7 bases identical to TRBD1. The source is a girl aged 10-17 years with multiple sclerosis. The CDR3 here is CASSQVGDRRGGGSDYGYTF. The CDR3 coding sequence is TGTGCCAGCAGCCAAGTCGGGGACAGACGGGGCGGCGGATCGGACTATGGCTACACCTTC.